One sample yielded the 28 T cell receptor beta chains listed below, sequenced in a study of shared clonotypes between healthy human individuals. Libraries were prepared by immunoSEQ multiplex PCR; TCRdb keeps only in-frame clonotypes and omits some of them. Among 1 million to 1.2 million clones, approximately 77% were seen once, and the ten largest hold 0.89%. The sample taken for sequencing was memory CD4+ T cells from PBMCs. The subset was: CD45RA-negative fraction. The source of these receptors is a man aged 18 to 35 in good health. Some clones in this sample may be carry-over from other donors' samples.

The chain uses TRBV18 and TRBJ1-5, with 8 nucleotides matching TRBD1. V trimming: 6 bases; J trimming: 7 bases; junction bases outside the gene matches: 2. The CDR3 consists of 12 residues. Germline CDR1 reads KGHSH; CDR2 reads LQKENI. The chain's CDR3 is CASSDRGQPQHF. The CDR3 DNA follows: TGTGCCAGCTCCGACAGGGGCCAGCCCCAGCATTTT. The full variable domain, its missing parts supplied by reference TRBV18 and TRBJ1-5, is NAGVMQNPRHLVRRRGQEARLRCSPMKGHSHVYWYRQLPEEGLKFMVYLQKENIIDESGMPKERFSAEFPKEGPSILRIQQVVRGDSAAYFCASSDRGQPQHFGDGTRLSIL.

Points on this clone: With a much larger clone just one base away, this may be a read error. The V and J genes are TRBV7-3 and TRBJ1-1, with D possibly TRBD1 on 6 matching bases. Germline V lookup: CDR1 SGHTA, CDR2 FQGTGA. The V end lost 6 bases, the J end lost 1 base, and 9 bases lay between the germline ends. This CDR3 region has 13 residues. This CDR3 reads CASRLQGNTEAFF. The CDR3 DNA follows: TGTGCCAGCAGGTTACAGGGGAACACTGAAGCTTTCTTT.

The chain couples TRBV28 to TRBJ2-1; 7 nucleotides align to TRBD1. The CDR3 is 14 amino acids. Unmatched junction bases numbered 3, after V lost 2 bases and J lost 5 bases. Per germline, CDR1 MDHEN and CDR2 SYDVKM. The chain's CDR3 is CASSLGQANNEQFF. CDR3 DNA sequence: TGTGCCAGCAGTTTAGGACAGGCCAACAATGAGCAGTTCTTC.

This chain joins TRBV4-1 and TRBJ2-1; D uncertain. Trimming pared 0 bases from V and 1 base from J, leaving 13 bases between. CDR3 length: 17 residues. Germline V gene lookup returns CDR1 MGHRA and CDR2 YSYEKL. CDR3 sequence reads: CASSQDRGKRSYNEQFF. Written as DNA, the CDR3 is TGCGCCAGCAGCCAAGATCGAGGAAAAAGATCCTACAATGAGCAGTTCTTC.

This chain links TRBV5-6 with TRBJ2-5, with TRBD1 identical over 7 bases. Trimming took 7 bases from V and 3 from J; bases not matched to a gene: 9. This CDR3 has 14 amino acids. Looked up from germline, CDR1 is SGHDT and CDR2 is YYEEEE. The CDR3 nucleotides are TGTGCCAGCGGGTTTGGGACAGTTGAAGAGACCCAGTACTTC. Amino acids: CASGFGTVEETQYF.

The CDR3 sequence: CASSWTAQMNTEAFF. The CDR3 coding sequence is TGTGCCAGCAGCTGGACGGCCCAAATGAACACTGAAGCTTTCTTT. V usage is TRBV7-2 and J usage is TRBJ1-1, with D hard to call. The germline V and J ends were trimmed by 4 bases and 0 bases, with 12 bases remaining between them. CDR1 is SGHTA and CDR2 is FQGNSA in the germline V gene. This CDR3 region has 15 residues.

This chain joins TRBV9 and TRBJ2-3, with 12 nucleotides matching TRBD2. Germline V gives CDR1 SGDLS, CDR2 YYNGEE. The CDR3 is 15 amino acids. Losses at the gene ends were 4 bases for V and 4 bases for J; bases not matched to a gene: 4. Written as DNA, the CDR3 is TGTGCCAGCAGCCCGACTAGCGGGAGAGCAGATACGCAGTATTTT. Translated, it gives CASSPTSGRADTQYF.

V usage is TRBV5-1 and J usage is TRBJ2-3; D is possibly TRBD1 (5 bases). Germline loops: CDR1 SGHRS, CDR2 YFSETQ. V dropped 3 bases and J dropped 2 bases, with 10 bases sitting between them. The CDR3 sequence is 14 residues long. In DNA, the CDR3 is TGCGCCAGCAGCTGGGCACAGGACACAGATACGCAGTATTTT. It translates to CASSWAQDTDTQYF.

This chain connects TRBV18 to TRBJ2-2, with 11 bases fitting TRBD2. CDR1 KGHSH and CDR2 LQKENI come from the germline V gene. This CDR3 region has 17 residues. V lost 3 bases, J lost 7 bases, and 10 bases stayed unmatched. CDR3: CASSPGLAASAGGELFF. CDR3 bases: TGTGCCAGCTCACCGGGACTAGCGGCCTCCGCGGGCGGGGAGCTGTTTTTT.

The chain links TRBV7-3 to TRBJ2-7, with 10 positions matching TRBD2. Per the germline V gene, CDR1 is SGHTA and CDR2 is FQGTGA. The length of the CDR3 is 15 residues. After removal of 5 bases from V and 7 bases from J, the junction contained 11 bases not matched to a gene. For the CDR3, the DNA is TGTGCCAGCAGCCCGGGGCCTAGCGGGAGAGGGGAGCAGTACTTC. As protein: CASSPGPSGRGEQYF. Supplemented by reference TRBV7-3 and TRBJ2-7, the full variable domain reads GAGVSQTPSNKVTEKGKYVELRCDPISGHTALYWYRQSLGQGPEFLIYFQGTGAADDSGLPNDRFFAVRPEGSVSTLKIQRTERGDSAVYLCASSPGPSGRGEQYFGPGTRLTVT.

The chain recombines TRBV5-1 with TRBJ1-2, with D tentatively TRBD1 (5 bases). The CDR3 totals 13 residues. Germline values: CDR1 SGHRS, CDR2 YFSETQ. Between the trimmed V and J ends, which lost 4 bases and 5 bases, there was a span of 12 bases. CDR3 nucleotide sequence: TGCGCCAGCAGCCCGCAGGGAGGTTATGGCTACACCTTC. It yields the protein CASSPQGGYGYTF. The entire variable domain, with the rest obtained from reference TRBV5-1 and TRBJ1-2, is as follows: KAGVTQTPRYLIKTRGQQVTLSCSPISGHRSVSWYQQTPGQGLQFLFEYFSETQRNKGNFPGRFSGRQFSNSRSEMNVSTLELGDSALYLCASSPQGGYGYTFGSGTRLTVV.

J is TRBJ2-7 and V is TRBV10-2; 7 bases fit TRBD1. From germline, CDR1 is WSHSY and CDR2 SAAADI. With V trimmed by 0 bases and J by 2 bases, 4 bases remained unmatched. The CDR3 covers 15 residues. CDR3 region: CASSESTGRPYEQYF. The DNA for the CDR3 is TGCGCCAGCAGTGAGTCGACAGGGCGCCCCTACGAGCAGTACTTC.

For this clone: With a much larger clone just one base away, this may be a read error. This chain uses TRBV5-8 with TRBJ2-2; 7 bases map to TRBD1. Germline V CDR1 and CDR2: SGHTS, YDEGEE. Trimming cost V 4 bases and J 5 bases; bases outside gene matches: 2. The CDR3 has 13 residues. CDR3 bases: TGTGCCAGCAGCCCAGGGGGTACCGGGGAGCTGTTTTTT. Encoded protein: CASSPGGTGELFF.

The J gene is TRBJ2-7, the V gene TRBV7-3, with D perhaps matching TRBD1 (5 bases). With 5 bases removed from V and 2 bases from J, the gap between germline ends came to 10 bases. The CDR3 runs 13 residues. Germline V gene data show CDR1 as SGHTA and CDR2 as FQGTGA. The CDR3 loop reads CASSPRVTYEQYF. As DNA, the CDR3 is TGTGCCAGCAGCCCCAGGGTTACCTACGAGCAGTACTTC.

V gene TRBV9 combines with J gene TRBJ2-2; the D gene is possibly TRBD2 (6 bases). Trimming took off 1 base at V and 4 bases at J, with 11 bases between the two ends. Germline V gene sequence: CDR1 SGDLS, CDR2 YYNGEE. The CDR3 has 15 residues. The DNA of the CDR3 is TGTGCCAGCAGCGTAAGCGGGCTGGGCACCGGGGAGCTGTTTTTT. Translated, it gives CASSVSGLGTGELFF.

The gene calls are TRBV19 and TRBJ2-3; TRBD1 aligns across 9 bases. CDR3 length: 14 residues. V trimming: 8 bases; J trimming: 0 bases; junction bases outside the gene matches: 3. Looked up from germline, CDR1 is LNHDA and CDR2 is SQIVND (reference sequence). The CDR3 DNA reads as TGTGCCAGTGGGACAGGGCGTAGCACAGATACGCAGTATTTT. Amino acids: CASGTGRSTDTQYF.

This rearrangement joins TRBV6-1 to TRBJ2-1; D is possibly TRBD1 or TRBD2 (6 bases each). Trimming stripped 9 bases from V and 2 bases from J, with 17 bases between. The CDR3 length is 15 residues. The germline V gene encodes CDR1 MNHNS and CDR2 SASEGT. The CDR3 sequence is CASQGSGSPYNEQFF. In DNA form, the CDR3 reads TGTGCCAGTCAGGGGTCCGGGAGTCCCTACAATGAGCAGTTCTTC.

The CDR3 spells CATTSDHQYNEQFF. The CDR3 DNA sequence: TGTGCCACCACTTCGGACCACCAATACAATGAGCAGTTCTTC. V and J are TRBV10-3 and TRBJ2-1; D gene unclear. Germline CDR1 and CDR2: ENHRY and SYGVKD. V lost 10 bases and J 4 bases, leaving 17 bases between the germline ends. The CDR3 extends over 14 amino acids.

The J gene is TRBJ1-2, the V gene TRBV28; D not resolved. CDR1 MDHEN and CDR2 SYDVKM come from the germline V gene. V lost 2 bases, J lost 4 bases, and 11 bases lay in between. The CDR3 runs 14 residues. CDR3 in amino acids: CASSLASFFYGYTF. The CDR3 DNA sequence: TGTGCCAGCAGTTTAGCCTCGTTCTTCTATGGCTACACCTTC.

The chain couples TRBV5-8 to TRBJ2-7, with D perhaps given as TRBD1 or TRBD2 (5 bases each). The CDR3 sequence is 14 residues long. The V gene lost 4 bases and the J gene lost 6 bases, with 17 bases spanning the gap. In germline, CDR1 is SGHTS, CDR2 YDEGEE. The CDR3 here is CASSIAGTTTEQYF. For the CDR3, the DNA is TGTGCCAGCAGCATCGCCGGGACCACGACCGAGCAGTACTTC.

The CDR3 is CASIRDWGNTEAFF. The CDR3 DNA sequence: TGCGCCAGCATTCGGGATTGGGGGAACACTGAAGCTTTCTTT. The V and J genes are TRBV5-1 and TRBJ1-1; D call uncertain. There are 14 residues in the CDR3. V was clipped by 6 bases and J by 1 base, with 13 bases between them. CDR1 is SGHRS and CDR2 is YFSETQ in the germline V gene.

The chain links TRBV29-1 to TRBJ2-3; D possibly corresponds to TRBD1 (5 bases). Germline loops: CDR1 SQVTM, CDR2 ANQGSEA. Trimming shortened V by 6 bases and J by 2 bases, and 9 bases separated the two germline ends. The CDR3 is 12 residues long. The CDR3, as DNA: TGCAGCGTGGGGCCAGCCACAGATACGCAGTATTTT. Amino acid sequence: CSVGPATDTQYF.

The chain is built from TRBV4-1 and TRBJ1-1, with D possibly being TRBD1 (6 bases). This CDR3 is built from 15 residues. Germline V CDR1 and CDR2: MGHRA, YSYEKL. The V end lost 9 bases, the J end lost 1 base, and 18 bases lay between the germline ends. The CDR3 region has the DNA TGCGCCAGTAGTGAGCCGGGGGGCCGGAACACTGAAGCTTTCTTT. Translating it yields CASSEPGGRNTEAFF.

This clone has just one count. The chain is built from TRBV5-6 and TRBJ2-6; TRBD1 matches 12 bases. The CDR3 contains 18 residues. Germline V gene data show CDR1 as SGHDT and CDR2 as YYEEEE. V lost 4 bases and J lost 2; bases outside the gene matches: 7. CDR3 sequence reads: CASSGTGTGGPGANVLTF. CDR3 bases: TGTGCCAGCAGCGGTACCGGGACAGGGGGCCCTGGGGCCAACGTCCTGACTTTC.

The chain couples TRBV2 to TRBJ1-1; D is unclear. Germline assignment: CDR1 SNHLY and CDR2 FYNNEI. This CDR3 is built from 14 residues. V was cut by 10 bases and J by 0 bases, with 15 bases left in between. CDR3 in DNA: TGTGCCACTTCCAGGACGGGGTTGAACACTGAAGCTTTCTTT. This translates into CATSRTGLNTEAFF.

This chain joins TRBV18 and TRBJ2-5, with 8 positions matching TRBD2. Germline CDR1 reads KGHSH; CDR2 reads LQKENI. V gave up 1 base and J gave up 4 bases; unmatched junction bases: 8. The CDR3 sequence is 16 residues long. Here the CDR3 DNA reads TGTGCCAGCTCACCACGTTCTAGCGGGCAGGGAGAGACCCAGTACTTC. Protein: CASSPRSSGQGETQYF.

J is TRBJ2-6 and V is TRBV11-2, with no clear D. Germline lookup yields CDR1 SGHAT and CDR2 FQNNGV. The CDR3 covers 15 residues. V shed 4 bases and J shed 13 bases, with 20 bases lying between them. The CDR3 loop reads CASSSLEGPSEVLTF. The CDR3 DNA reads as TGTGCCAGCAGCTCCCTGGAAGGACCGTCGGAAGTCCTGACTTTC. The full variable domain, rest sourced from reference TRBV11-2 and TRBJ2-6, is EAGVAQSPRYKIIEKRQSVAFWCNPISGHATLYWYQQILGQGPKLLIQFQNNGVVDDSQLPKDRFSAERLKGVDSTLKIQPAKLEDSAVYLCASSSLEGPSEVLTFGAGSRLTVL.

In its sample, this clone was seen many times. The J gene is TRBJ2-5, the V gene TRBV7-9; 9 bases line up with TRBD1. After removal of 6 bases from V and 4 bases from J, the junction contained 12 bases not matched to a gene. The germline V gene has CDR1 SEHNR and CDR2 FQNEAQ (reference sequence). This CDR3 comprises 16 residues. The CDR3 loop is CASSPNPGQGRETQYF. CDR3 coding DNA: TGTGCCAGCAGTCCGAATCCGGGACAGGGCAGAGAGACCCAGTACTTC.